The 16 T cell receptor beta chains below were found in one sample sequenced in a study of cytomegalovirus exposure and HLA in healthy donors. Clones were sequenced by immunoSEQ multiplex PCR, and TCRdb holds only the in-frame ones, with some missing. The sample includes roughly 310,000 clones, 88% of them seen just once. Material for sequencing was PBMCs. Receptors were obtained from a young man in good health and CMV-seronegative.

The rearrangement joins TRBV7-2 to TRBJ2-5; 11 bases line up with TRBD1. This CDR3 contains 16 residues. V shed 1 base and J 5 bases; nucleotides not matched to a gene: 6. CDR1 SGHTA and CDR2 FQGNSA come from the germline V gene. The CDR3 DNA sequence: TGTGCCAGCAGCTTAGTGGGGACAGGGGGTTGGGAGACCCAGTACTTC. Translated, it gives CASSLVGTGGWETQYF.

This chain uses TRBV7-9 with TRBJ1-4; 10 bases map to TRBD1. The trim removed 6 bases at V and 2 bases at J, leaving 6 bases unmatched. This CDR3 spans 16 amino acids. Germline V gives CDR1 SEHNR, CDR2 FQNEAQ (reference sequence). The CDR3 DNA follows: TGTGCCAGCAGAGGGGACAGGGGCCTGACTAATGAAAAACTGTTTTTT. It encodes CASRGDRGLTNEKLFF.

On this clone itself: Within the sample, other DNA sequences also encode this same CDR3. The chain couples TRBV5-1 to TRBJ1-1; the D gene is possibly TRBD1 (6 bases). The CDR3 runs to 14 residues. Germline V lookup: CDR1 SGHRS, CDR2 YFSETQ. The V end was cut by 0 bases, the J end by 1 base, with 7 bases between. The CDR3 protein is CASSLEQGNTEAFF. Here the CDR3 DNA reads TGCGCCAGCAGCTTGGAACAGGGGAACACTGAAGCTTTCTTT.

Here the CDR3 DNA reads TGTGCCTGGAGTGGAAGACTAGCGGGGACCTACAATGAGCAGTTCTTC. Translating gives CAWSGRLAGTYNEQFF. The chain couples TRBV30 to TRBJ2-1, with TRBD2 matching over 11 bases. The CDR3 has 16 amino acids. With V trimmed by 1 base and J by 2 bases, 4 bases remained unmatched. CDR1 is GTSNPN and CDR2 is SVGIG in the germline V gene (reference sequence).

The chain is built from TRBV4-3 and TRBJ2-7; the match to TRBD1 covers 7 bases. After removal of 1 base from V and 2 bases from J, the junction contained 8 bases not matched to a gene. Germline assignment: CDR1 LGHNA and CDR2 YSLEER. The CDR3 extends over 16 amino acids. CDR3 protein: CASSQADGTVTYEQYF. DNA of the CDR3: TGCGCCAGCAGCCAAGCTGACGGGACAGTAACCTACGAGCAGTACTTC.

The gene calls are TRBV7-8 and TRBJ1-3; D gene uncertain. Germline CDR1 reads SGHVS; CDR2 reads FQNEAQ. The CDR3 is 18 amino acids. With 0 bases removed from V and 2 bases from J, the gap between germline ends came to 17 bases. The CDR3, as DNA: TGTGCCAGCAGCTTAGCGGGCGGGAGGGCAGGAGCTGGAAACACCATATATTTT. Translated: CASSLAGGRAGAGNTIYF.

The V gene is TRBV14, the J gene TRBJ2-5, with TRBD2 as a possible D gene (6 bases). The germline gives CDR1 SGHDN, CDR2 FVKESK. The V end was cut by 0 bases, the J end by 2 bases, with 13 bases between. The CDR3 contains 16 residues. CDR3 residues: CASSQDLSSEQETQYF. DNA of the CDR3: TGTGCCAGCAGCCAAGACCTATCTAGCGAACAAGAGACCCAGTACTTC.

This clone came up a few times. The chain is built from TRBV2 and TRBJ1-3; D is unresolved. Trimming took off 4 bases at V and 3 bases at J, with 13 bases between the two ends. The length of the CDR3 is 15 residues. Germline V CDR1 and CDR2: SNHLY, FYNNEI. This CDR3 is CASSVSQRLGNTIYF. The CDR3 DNA reads as TGTGCCAGCAGTGTGAGCCAACGCCTTGGAAACACCATATATTTT.

The V and J genes are TRBV11-1 and TRBJ2-7; D possibly corresponds to TRBD1 (5 bases). Trimming took 5 bases from V and 2 from J, leaving 10 bases between them. The CDR3 spans 13 residues. Germline CDR1 is SGHAT and CDR2 is FQDESV (reference sequence). The CDR3 DNA sequence: TGTGCCAGCAGCCCGACAGCAACCTACGAGCAGTACTTC. Translated: CASSPTATYEQYF.

This rearrangement joins TRBV11-3 to TRBJ2-1, with D possibly being TRBD1 (5 bases). In germline, CDR1 is SGHNT, CDR2 YENEEA. Deletions cut 0 bases from V and 6 bases from J, with 6 bases between. The CDR3 is 13 amino acids. CDR3 coding DNA: TGTGCCAGCAGCTTAGACAGGGTCAATGAGCAGTTCTTC. Translating gives CASSLDRVNEQFF.

The gene calls are TRBV19 and TRBJ2-7, with 7 nucleotides matching TRBD1. The germline gives CDR1 LNHDA, CDR2 SQIVND (reference sequence). The CDR3 extends over 13 amino acids. V lost 9 bases, J lost 3 bases, and 8 bases stayed unmatched. The CDR3 loop reads CASLWTGRYEQYF. Written as DNA, the CDR3 is TGTGCCAGCCTTTGGACAGGTCGCTACGAGCAGTACTTC.

The rearrangement joins TRBV6-1 to TRBJ1-5, with a weak D call TRBD1 (6 bases). The V gene's germline CDR1 is MNHNS and CDR2 SASEGT. The CDR3 covers 15 residues. Deletions cut 7 bases from V and 3 bases from J, with 16 bases between. CDR3 in amino acids: CASNNRAMHNQPQHF. CDR3 sequence (DNA): TGTGCCAGCAATAACAGGGCCATGCACAATCAGCCCCAGCATTTT.

The chain couples TRBV14 to TRBJ2-2; perhaps TRBD1 as D (6 bases). Per germline, CDR1 SGHDN and CDR2 FVKESK. This CDR3 has 16 amino acids. The V and J ends lost 4 bases and 0 bases respectively, with 12 bases between them. CDR3 sequence: CASSRQGYTNTGELFF. The CDR3 coding sequence is TGTGCCAGCAGCCGTCAGGGGTATACGAACACCGGGGAGCTGTTTTTT.

This sequence joins TRBV19 and TRBJ1-5; 8 bases fit TRBD1. V gave up 5 bases and J gave up 6 bases; unmatched junction bases: 6. Germline CDR1 reads LNHDA; CDR2 reads SQIVND (reference sequence). This CDR3 contains 14 residues. CDR3 loop: CASSVTGGVQPQHF. The CDR3 DNA reads as TGTGCCAGTAGTGTTACAGGGGGAGTTCAGCCCCAGCATTTT.

In the case of this clone: The sample has other DNA sequences that encode this CDR3 too. The rearrangement joins TRBV18 to TRBJ2-2; D is unclear. The V end lost 1 base, the J end lost 4 bases, and 4 bases lay between the germline ends. CDR1 and CDR2 from the germline V gene are KGHSH and LQKENI. This CDR3 comprises 13 residues. CDR3 in DNA: TGTGCCAGCTCACCACTTAGCACCGGGGAGCTGTTTTTT. Translation: CASSPLSTGELFF.

The chain employs TRBV30 and TRBJ1-6; 7 nucleotides match TRBD1. The CDR3 sequence is 12 residues long. With V trimmed by 3 bases and J by 16 bases, 9 bases remained unmatched. Germline-derived CDR1 and CDR2 are GTSNPN and SVGIG (reference sequence). CDR3 DNA: TGTGCCTGGAGCGAGAGGAGGGGGCTTCTCCACTTT. This encodes CAWSERRGLLHF.